This entry describes one T cell receptor beta chain. As yet, its antigen is unknown. These data are taken from a study of shared clonotypes between healthy human individuals. The study's findings and limits: Across a few donors, naive CD4 shared roughly 5%, naive CD8 under 4%, memory CD4 over 2%, memory CD8 over 0.3%. Relative to memory subsets, naive subsets generally showed larger estimated richness.

Several immunoSEQ plates received, in even portions, the genomic DNA of each subset. Profiling relied on immunoSEQ multiplex PCR, and the TCRdb table lists in-frame clones only, not all of them. The table lists about 960,000 clones, less than 85% of them singletons. Germline CDR1 reads SGHNT; CDR2 reads YYREEE (reference sequence). The CDR3 sequence is 17 residues long. Between the trimmed V and J ends, which lost 5 bases and 0 bases, there was a span of 15 bases. The chain combines TRBV5-4 with TRBJ2-6; D may be TRBD2 (5 bases). The TCR sequence derives from a man between 18 and 29 years old in good health. The specimen sequenced was memory CD4+ T cells sorted from blood. Subset noted: CD45RA-negative fraction. CDR3 residues: CASRSTLTSSGANVLTF. The DNA for the CDR3 is TGTGCCAGCAGATCAACTCTAACTAGCTCTGGGGCCAACGTCCTGACTTTC.